Following are 7 T cell receptor beta chains from one sample sequenced in a study of Ad26.COV2.S vaccination and SARS-CoV-2 variants (dated by TCRdb to about 2021). The treatment or condition label of this sample denotes: some 20 received Ad26.COV2.S at low or high dose, single or two shots; several received placebo; per-sample allocation not given. For vaccine and placebo recipients, repertoires were sequenced using samples collected on day 63 after the first injection. Receptor libraries were prepared by the immunoSEQ multiplex PCR assay. TCRdb took over this immuneACCESS table, retaining in-frame rearrangements with V and J assigned. Such tables are incomplete; in checked studies, under half of the missing clones stem from an unresolved V gene, and the remainder is unexplained. A total of over 200,000 clones appear in this sample, 85% to 90% of them only once. About 10% of the sample goes to the ten largest clones.

Sequencing used peripheral blood, obtained in a trial of Ad26.COV2.S vaccine versus placebo. The origin of the receptors is a person aged 18-60 years who received the Ad26.COV2.S COVID-19 vaccine or a placebo.

This clone showed up just once. The chain couples TRBV12-3 or TRBV12-4 to TRBJ2-1; perhaps TRBD2 as D (5 bases). Trimming pared 0 bases from V and 9 bases from J, leaving 6 bases between. The CDR3 extends over 12 amino acids. The CDR3 spells CASSLAGVEQFF. In DNA, the CDR3 is TGTGCCAGCAGTTTAGCGGGAGTTGAGCAGTTCTTC.

The table lists this clone with a few counts. The chain carries TRBV6-4 and TRBJ2-7, with D unresolved. In germline, CDR1 is MRHNA, CDR2 SNTAGT. V was clipped by 2 bases and J by 3 bases, with 2 bases between them. The CDR3 length is 11 residues. The CDR3 DNA follows: TGTGCCAGCAGTGACGGCTACGAGCAGTACTTC. Amino acid sequence: CASSDGYEQYF.

J is TRBJ2-7 and V is TRBV5-5; perhaps TRBD1 as D (5 bases). Trimming stripped 3 bases from V and 2 bases from J, with 9 bases between. The CDR3 has 13 residues. CDR1 and CDR2 (germline): SGHKS, YYEKEE (reference sequence). CDR3 sequence: CASSSGMAYEQYF. DNA of the CDR3: TGTGCCAGCAGCTCAGGGATGGCCTACGAGCAGTACTTC.

The rearrangement uses TRBV19 and TRBJ1-2; perhaps TRBD1 as D (6 bases). V gave up 6 bases and J gave up 7 bases, with 15 bases separating them. Germline CDR1 reads LNHDA; CDR2 reads SQIVND (reference sequence). This CDR3 has 13 residues. The CDR3 sequence: CASSASGTTGYTF. DNA for the CDR3: TGTGCCAGTAGCGCCAGCGGGACAACTGGCTACACCTTC.

This chain links TRBV28 with TRBJ1-4; 7 positions agree with TRBD1. CDR1 and CDR2 from the germline V gene are MDHEN and SYDVKM. With 6 bases clipped from V and 5 bases from J, the junction kept 12 bases outside the gene matches. This CDR3 has 16 amino acids. The CDR3 is CASSQPGAGGNEKLFF. The CDR3 coding sequence is TGTGCCAGCAGCCAACCGGGGGCAGGGGGAAATGAAAAACTGTTTTTT.

The rearrangement links TRBV11-2 to TRBJ2-7, with D perhaps given as TRBD1 or TRBD2 (5 bases each). Trimming shortened V by 5 bases and J by 7 bases, and 21 bases separated the two germline ends. The CDR3 length is 15 residues. Germline CDR1 is SGHAT and CDR2 is FQNNGV. CDR3 in amino acids: CASSPTERGYLEQYF. CDR3 coding DNA: TGTGCCAGCAGCCCAACCGAGAGGGGATATCTGGAGCAGTACTTC.

The rearrangement joins TRBV21-1 to TRBJ2-6; the table assigns TRBD2, which was not confirmed against the DNA. TRBV21-1 represents a pseudogene. The CDR3 spans 18 residues. The CDR3: CASSPKQGGAAGANVLTF. In DNA, the CDR3 is TGTGCCAGCAGCCCTAAACAAGGAGGCGCAGCTGGGGCCAACGTCCTGACTTTC.